The 11 T cell receptor beta chains given below trace back to one sample, sequenced in a study of blood T cell repertoires in COVID-19. The table came from immunoSEQ multiplex PCR; TCRdb's copy has only in-frame clones and leaves some out. There are under 150,000 clones in the sample; approximately 91% occur only once, and roughly a tenth lies in the top ten. The sample consisted of peripheral blood. These TCRs come from a man aged 50 to 60 with active or convalescent COVID-19.

The V call is TRBV28, the J call TRBJ2-7; 12 positions match TRBD2. CDR3 size: 18 residues. The V gene end was trimmed by 2 bases and the J gene end by 0 bases; junction bases not matched to a gene: 8. Germline lookup yields CDR1 MDHEN and CDR2 SYDVKM. CDR3 coding DNA: TGTGCCAGCAGTTTAATCGGACTAGCGGGATTCGGCTCCTACGAGCAGTACTTC. It yields the protein CASSLIGLAGFGSYEQYF.

The chain employs TRBV15 and TRBJ1-1; no clear D gene. With 0 bases removed from V and 5 bases from J, the gap between germline ends came to 13 bases. The CDR3 length is 15 residues. CDR1 is LNHNV and CDR2 is YYDKDF in the germline V gene (reference sequence). CDR3 in amino acids: CATSRDLPGNTEAFF. In DNA form, the CDR3 reads TGTGCCACCAGCAGAGATCTCCCCGGGAATACTGAAGCTTTCTTT.

The rearrangement links TRBV18 to TRBJ2-6; the D is unclear. Germline V gene sequence: CDR1 KGHSH, CDR2 LQKENI. V shed 6 bases and J shed 4 bases, with 7 bases lying between them. This CDR3 region has 13 residues. CDR3: CASSPLGANVLTF. The CDR3 nucleotides are TGTGCCAGCTCCCCCCTGGGGGCCAACGTCCTGACTTTC.

The chain combines TRBV28 with TRBJ1-3; unclear D gene. This CDR3 spans 15 amino acids. Trimming removed 5 bases at V and 0 bases at J, with 11 bases between. Looked up from germline, CDR1 is MDHEN and CDR2 is SYDVKM. Here the CDR3 DNA reads TGTGCCAGCAGTCCCCACCGGGACTCTGGAAACACCATATATTTT. Its translation: CASSPHRDSGNTIYF. The whole variable domain, filled in from reference TRBV28 and TRBJ1-3, reads DVKVTQSSRYLVKRTGEKVFLECVQDMDHENMFWYRQDPGLGLRLIYFSYDVKMKEKGDIPEGYSVSREKKERFSLILESASTNQTSMYLCASSPHRDSGNTIYFGEGSWLTVV.

The V call is TRBV3-1 (or the pseudogene TRBV3-2), the J call TRBJ2-7; 8 bases map to TRBD1. The V segment lost 4 bases and the J segment 2 bases; nucleotides outside the gene matches: 4. The germline V gene has CDR1 LGHDT and CDR2 YNNKEL (reference sequence). The CDR3 has 14 amino acids. This CDR3 is CASSRQGTPYEQYF. The CDR3, as DNA: TGTGCCAGCAGCCGACAGGGGACCCCCTACGAGCAGTACTTC.

The J gene is TRBJ2-7, the V gene TRBV27; D is perhaps TRBD1 (6 bases). Trimming shortened V by 0 bases and J by 4 bases, and 10 bases separated the two germline ends. This CDR3 has 14 amino acids. Germline CDR1 is MNHEY and CDR2 is SMNVEV (reference sequence). The CDR3 sequence: CASSLSGTLYEQYF. In nucleotides, the CDR3 is TGTGCCAGCAGTTTATCGGGGACATTGTACGAGCAGTACTTC.

J is TRBJ2-3 and V is TRBV28; D is possibly TRBD1 (6 bases). The CDR3 extends over 14 amino acids. Per germline, CDR1 MDHEN and CDR2 SYDVKM. Deletions cut 6 bases from V and 5 bases from J, with 15 bases between. The CDR3 nucleotides read TGTGCCAGCAGAAACAGGGCAAGTGGAGATACGCAGTATTTT. Protein product: CASRNRASGDTQYF. Full variable domain (rest looked up from reference TRBV28 and TRBJ2-3): DVKVTQSSRYLVKRTGEKVFLECVQDMDHENMFWYRQDPGLGLRLIYFSYDVKMKEKGDIPEGYSVSREKKERFSLILESASTNQTSMYLCASRNRASGDTQYFGPGTRLTVL.

The rearrangement joins TRBV7-2 to TRBJ1-5; perhaps TRBD1 as D (5 bases). There are 15 residues in the CDR3. Per the germline V gene, CDR1 is SGHTA and CDR2 is FQGNSA. The V end was cut by 2 bases, the J end by 1 base, with 9 bases between. The CDR3 region has the DNA TGTGCCAGCAGCTTAAATGACAGAAGCAATCAGCCCCAGCATTTT. Amino acid sequence: CASSLNDRSNQPQHF.

The J gene is TRBJ1-5, the V gene TRBV3-1 (or the pseudogene TRBV3-2); TRBD1 is a possible D gene (5 bases). The CDR3 has 14 residues. The V gene lost 1 base and the J gene lost 3 bases, with 7 bases spanning the gap. The germline V gene encodes CDR1 LGHDT and CDR2 YNNKEL (reference sequence). CDR3 sequence (DNA): TGTGCCAGCAGCCAAGGACAGACCAATCAGCCCCAGCATTTT. This gives the protein CASSQGQTNQPQHF.

This rearrangement joins TRBV28 to TRBJ1-1; D not resolved. Trimming removed 7 bases at V and 0 bases at J, with 24 bases between. Germline V lookup: CDR1 MDHEN, CDR2 SYDVKM. This CDR3 spans 18 amino acids. This chain's CDR3 is CASKDLREKLGMNTEAFF. CDR3 DNA sequence: TGTGCCAGCAAGGATTTACGAGAAAAATTGGGCATGAACACTGAAGCTTTCTTT.

In nucleotides, the CDR3 is TGTGCCAGCAGTTCCTCGGGACTCCCACCCCCCGCGAACACCGGGGAGCTGTTTTTT. It yields the protein CASSSSGLPPPANTGELFF. The chain is built from TRBV28 and TRBJ2-2; possible D gene TRBD2, 6 bases. The CDR3 consists of 19 residues. CDR1 and CDR2 (germline): MDHEN, SYDVKM. Trimming pared 4 bases from V and 0 bases from J, leaving 21 bases between.